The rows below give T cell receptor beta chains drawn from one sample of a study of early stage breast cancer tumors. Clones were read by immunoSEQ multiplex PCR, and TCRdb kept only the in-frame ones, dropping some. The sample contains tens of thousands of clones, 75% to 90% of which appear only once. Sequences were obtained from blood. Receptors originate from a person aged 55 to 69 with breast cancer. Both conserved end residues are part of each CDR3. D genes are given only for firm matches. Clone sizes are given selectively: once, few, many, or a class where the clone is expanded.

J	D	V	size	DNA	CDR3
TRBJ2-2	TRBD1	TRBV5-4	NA	TGTGCCAGCAGCAAGGACAGGGGCACCGGGGAGCTGTTTTTT	CASSKDRGTGELFF
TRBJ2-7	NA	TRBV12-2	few	TGTGCAAGTCGCCAGACTCGGGATCCCTACGAGCAGTACTTC	CASRQTRDPYEQYF
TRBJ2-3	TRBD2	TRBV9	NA	TGTGCCAGCAGCGTAGGACTAGCGGGAGTGGGGGCAGATACGCAGTATTTT	CASSVGLAGVGADTQYF
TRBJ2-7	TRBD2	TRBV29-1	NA	TGCAGCGTGGCCGGGGGGGATAGCGGGACCTACGAGCAGTACTTC	CSVAGGDSGTYEQYF
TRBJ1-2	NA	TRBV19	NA	TGTGCCAGTAGTATTTCAGGGGCGAACTATGGCTACACCTTC	CASSISGANYGYTF
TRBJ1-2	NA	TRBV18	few	TGTGCCAGCTCACCACGAACAGCGGAAGGCTACACCTTC	CASSPRTAEGYTF
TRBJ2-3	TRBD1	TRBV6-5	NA	TGTGCCAGCAGTTACTCAAGGACAGGGTCGGGAGATACGCAGTATTTT	CASSYSRTGSGDTQYF
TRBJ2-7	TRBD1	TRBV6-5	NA	TGTGCCAGCAGTACCCGGGACAGGGGTTCCTACGAGCAGTACTTC	CASSTRDRGSYEQYF
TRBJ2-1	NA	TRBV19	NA	TGTGCCAGTAGTCTCCGACCCTCTAGCCTGCAGTTCTTC	CASSLRPSSLQFF
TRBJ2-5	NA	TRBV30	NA	TGTGCCTGGAGTGTTCCAGGGCCCACCCAGTACTTC	CAWSVPGPTQYF
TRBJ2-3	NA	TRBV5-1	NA	TGCGCCAGCAGCTTGTCTCTGCGGGGAGATACGCAGTATTTT	CASSLSLRGDTQYF
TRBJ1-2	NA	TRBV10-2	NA	TGCGCCAGCAACCAGGGAACCGGTGGCTACACCTTC	CASNQGTGGYTF
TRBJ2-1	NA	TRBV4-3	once	TGCGCCAGCAGCCAAGATCCTCTTAGCTCCTACAATGAGCAGTTCTTC	CASSQDPLSSYNEQFF
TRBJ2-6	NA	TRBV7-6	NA	TGTGCCAGCAGCTTAGTAGGGCAGGGAACGGGCAACGTCCTGACTTTC	CASSLVGQGTGNVLTF
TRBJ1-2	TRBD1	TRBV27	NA	TGTGCCAGCAGTTTCGAGGGGGCGCGGGGCTACACCTTC	CASSFEGARGYTF
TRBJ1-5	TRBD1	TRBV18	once	TGTGCCAGCTCACCAGGAGGGGGCTTGGAAAATCAGCCCCAGCATTTT	CASSPGGGLENQPQHF
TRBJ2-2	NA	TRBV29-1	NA	TGCAGCGTTGAAGGAGGGACCGGGGAGCTGTTTTTT	CSVEGGTGELFF
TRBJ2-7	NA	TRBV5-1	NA	TGCGCCAGCAGCTTGGGGGACACCATGAGCGAGCAGTACTTC	CASSLGDTMSEQYF
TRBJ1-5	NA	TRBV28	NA	TGTGCCAGCAGTTTTAAATGGAGGGGTACCCAGCCCCAGCATTTT	CASSFKWRGTQPQHF
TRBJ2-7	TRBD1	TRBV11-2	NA	TGTGCCAGCAGCCGTCTGACAGGGTTAACATACGAGCAGTACTTC	CASSRLTGLTYEQYF
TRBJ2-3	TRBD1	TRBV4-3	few	TGCGCCAGCAGCCAAGCAACAGGGGGACTCACAGATACGCAGTATTTT	CASSQATGGLTDTQYF
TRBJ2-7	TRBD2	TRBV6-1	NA	TGTGCCAGCAGTGCGGAGCGGGAGGGCGCCTACGAGCAGTACTTC	CASSAEREGAYEQYF
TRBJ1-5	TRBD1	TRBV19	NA	TGTGCCAGTATCCCAGGGGGGCAGGGGGCCCAGCCCCAGCATTTT	CASIPGGQGAQPQHF
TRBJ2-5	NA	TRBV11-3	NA	TGTGCCAGCAGCTTTGGACAGAACCCGCAAGAGACCCAGTACTTC	CASSFGQNPQETQYF
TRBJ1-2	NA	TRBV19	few	TGTGCCAGTAGTATATCCGTCTATGGCTACACCTTC	CASSISVYGYTF
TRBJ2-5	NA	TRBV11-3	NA	TGTGCCAGCAGCTTAGAGGGGGGAGAGACCCAGTACTTC	CASSLEGGETQYF
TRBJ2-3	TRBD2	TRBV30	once	TGTGCCTGGAGCTGGGGTAACAGGGGCCTAGCGGGACTCCATACGCAGTATTTT	CAWSWGNRGLAGLHTQYF
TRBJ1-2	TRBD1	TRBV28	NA	TGTGCCAGCAGAAGACAGGGGGCAAACTATGGCTACACCTTC	CASRRQGANYGYTF
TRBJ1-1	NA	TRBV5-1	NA	TGCGCCAGCAGCTTGGAACCCCCGAACAAGAACACTGAAGCTTTCTTT	CASSLEPPNKNTEAFF
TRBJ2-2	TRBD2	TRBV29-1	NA	TGCAGCGGGGGGGGGAACACCGGGGAGCTGTTTTTT	CSGGGNTGELFF
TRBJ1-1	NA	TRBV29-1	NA	TGCAGCGTTGGGACACCAATGAACACTGAAGCTTTCTTT	CSVGTPMNTEAFF
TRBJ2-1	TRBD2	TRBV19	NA	TGTGCCAGTAGTATAAATCCGGGAGGGACTCGAAATGAGCAGTTCTTC	CASSINPGGTRNEQFF
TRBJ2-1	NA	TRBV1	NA	TGCACCAGCAGCCAAACTAGCGGGAGAGGCTCTGTGCAGTTCTTC	CTSSQTSGRGSVQFF
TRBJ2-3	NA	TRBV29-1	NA	TGCAGTATTACTGATGCTAGCACAGATACGCAGTATTTT	CSITDASTDTQYF
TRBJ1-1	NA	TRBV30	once	TGTGCCTGGAGTGTCTGGGGGCCGAACACTGAAGCTTTCTTT	CAWSVWGPNTEAFF
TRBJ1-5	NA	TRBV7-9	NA	TGTGCCAGCGCGAAAGGGGATTGGAATCAGCCCCAGCATTTT	CASAKGDWNQPQHF
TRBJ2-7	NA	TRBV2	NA	TGTGCCAGCGAAAGAGACGAGCAGTACTTC	CASERDEQYF
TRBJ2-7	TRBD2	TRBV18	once	TGTGCCAGCTCACCCCGTGCGGGGGTTAAGTTGGACGAGCAGTACTTC	CASSPRAGVKLDEQYF
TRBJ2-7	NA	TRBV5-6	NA	TGTGCCAGCTTCGAGGGGCCAGGGGCCCCCTCCTACGAGCAGTACTTC	CASFEGPGAPSYEQYF
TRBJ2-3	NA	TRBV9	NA	TGTGCCAGCGGAGAGCGGTTAAACACAGATACGCAGTATTTT	CASGERLNTDTQYF
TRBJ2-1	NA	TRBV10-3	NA	TGTGCCATCATTTCCGCGGAAAAATACAATGAGCAGTTCTTC	CAIISAEKYNEQFF
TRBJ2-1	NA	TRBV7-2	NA	TGTGCCAGCAGCCTACAGGGCTACAATGAGCAGTTCTTC	CASSLQGYNEQFF